The 3 T cell receptor beta chains below were found in one sample sequenced in a study of cytomegalovirus exposure and HLA in healthy donors. It was with 60 Vbeta and 13 Jbeta primers that the PCR ran. The table came from immunoSEQ multiplex PCR; TCRdb's copy has only in-frame clones and leaves some out. The data contain roughly 290,000 clones, 70% to 90% of them seen just once; the ten biggest clones take up roughly 2.3%. Sequenced input: PBMCs. Every receptor here comes from a woman under 30 in good health and CMV-seronegative.

The chain links TRBV18 to TRBJ1-2; TRBD1 matches at 7 bases. Germline V CDR1 and CDR2: KGHSH, LQKENI. This CDR3 comprises 17 residues. The junction had 10 bases not matched to a gene; V was cut back by 3 bases and J by 0 bases. The DNA for the CDR3 is TGTGCCAGCTCACCCTTCGGACAGGTGGGAGCTAACTATGGCTACACCTTC. Its protein is CASSPFGQVGANYGYTF.

The rearrangement joins TRBV7-9 to TRBJ2-1, with 14 bases that match TRBD2. V shed 1 base and J 1 base; nucleotides not matched to a gene: 6. Germline CDR1 SEHNR, CDR2 FQNEAQ (reference sequence). This CDR3 has 19 residues. The CDR3, as DNA: TGTGCCAGCAGCTTAGTGCCTGGACTAGCGGGGGGATCCTACAATGAGCAGTTCTTC. Translation gives CASSLVPGLAGGSYNEQFF.

The J gene is TRBJ2-6, the V gene TRBV27, with 9 nucleotides matching TRBD1. Losses at the gene ends were 2 bases for V and 0 bases for J; bases not matched to a gene: 2. Germline loops: CDR1 MNHEY, CDR2 SMNVEV (reference sequence). This CDR3 contains 17 residues. CDR3 DNA sequence: TGTGCCAGCAGTTTAGGGACAGGGTTCTCTGGGGCCAACGTCCTGACTTTC. Its translation: CASSLGTGFSGANVLTF. Complete variable domain (other parts from reference TRBV27 and TRBJ2-6): EAQVTQNPRYLITVTGKKLTVTCSQNMNHEYMSWYRQDPGLGLRQIYYSMNVEVTDKGDVPEGYKVSRKEKRNFPLILESPSPNQTSLYFCASSLGTGFSGANVLTFGAGSRLTVL.